This TCR beta chain derives from a study of T cell changes during pregnancy in multiple sclerosis. TCRdb's table, derived via immunoSEQ multiplex PCR, lists solely in-frame clones and lacks some. In the table there are around 40,000 clones, roughly 90% of which are singletons. Germline loops: CDR1 SNHLY, CDR2 FYNNEI. The germline V and J ends were trimmed by 2 bases and 4 bases, with 12 bases remaining between them. This CDR3 is 16 amino acids long. Sequencing used CD8+ T cells from peripheral blood mononuclear cells, obtained before pregnancy. The source is a female donor with multiple sclerosis, enrolled in a pregnancy study. The chain employs TRBV2 and TRBJ1-6; D may be TRBD1 (5 bases). DNA for the CDR3: TGTGCCAGCAGTGAAAGGGAGGGGCTATATAATTCACCCCTCCACTTT. This gives the protein CASSEREGLYNSPLHF.